This passage covers 12 T cell receptor beta chains from one sample sequenced in a study of OX40 agonist ivuxolimab in advanced cancers. Profiling relied on immunoSEQ multiplex PCR, and the TCRdb table lists in-frame clones only, not all of them. The table lists fewer than 65,000 clones, about 83% of them singletons, with about 27% in the top ten. This sample comprised CD4+ or CD8+ T cells sorted from blood, obtained in a trial of the OX40 agonist ivuxolimab. The receptor source for this set is an adult with an advanced solid tumor such as melanoma, head and neck, liver or kidney cancer.

V is TRBV6-1 and J is TRBJ2-1; 9 bases are shared with TRBD2. The CDR3 contains 15 residues. V lost 8 bases and J lost 4; bases outside the gene matches: 9. Germline V gene lookup returns CDR1 MNHNS and CDR2 SASEGT. The DNA for the CDR3 is TGTGCCAGCCGGACGGGACTAGCAGCATACAATGAGCAGTTCTTC. Translating it yields CASRTGLAAYNEQFF.

The chain employs TRBV30 and TRBJ1-3; D call uncertain. Germline V gene sequence: CDR1 GTSNPN, CDR2 SVGIG (reference sequence). The CDR3 is made up of 14 amino acids. The ends were cut back, 0 bases at V and 0 bases at J, with 6 bases in the middle. The CDR3 reads CAWSVGSSGNTIYF. CDR3 coding DNA: TGTGCCTGGAGTGTGGGAAGCTCTGGAAACACCATATATTTT.

This clone turned up a few times. This chain uses TRBV30 with TRBJ1-2, with 7 bases lining up with TRBD1. The CDR3 loop spans 16 amino acids. With 0 bases clipped from V and 3 bases from J, the junction kept 10 bases outside the gene matches. Germline V gene data show CDR1 as GTSNPN and CDR2 as SVGIG (reference sequence). The CDR3 sequence: CAWSVSGTENYYGYTF. The CDR3 coding sequence is TGTGCCTGGAGTGTATCTGGGACAGAAAACTACTATGGCTACACCTTC. Based on the CDR3 plus reference TRBV30 and TRBJ1-2, the full variable domain is SQTIHQWPATLVQPVGSPLSLECTVEGTSNPNLYWYRQAAGRGLQLLFYSVGIGQISSEVPQNLSASRPQDRQFILSSKKLLLSDSGFYLCAWSVSGTENYYGYTFGSGTRLTVV.

This clone showed up just once. The chain couples TRBV29-1 to TRBJ1-1; 7 bases align to TRBD1. J lost 7 bases, V lost 6 bases, and 8 bases had no gene match. Looked up from germline, CDR1 is SQVTM and CDR2 is ANQGSEA. CDR3 length equals 12 residues. This CDR3 is CSVLTGYDEAFF. The CDR3 nucleotides are TGCAGCGTCTTGACAGGGTATGATGAAGCTTTCTTT.

CDR3: CASSPRPSGEGYTF. Here the CDR3 DNA reads TGCGCCAGCAGCCCCCGACCATCAGGGGAAGGCTACACCTTC. The chain joins TRBV4-1 to TRBJ1-2, with a weak D call TRBD1 (6 bases). Germline CDR1 is MGHRA and CDR2 is YSYEKL. The CDR3 totals 14 residues. Deletions cut 4 bases from V and 8 bases from J, with 17 bases between.

This rearrangement joins TRBV2 to TRBJ1-3, with D possibly TRBD1 on 6 matching bases. The V and J ends lost 1 base and 4 bases respectively, with 11 bases between them. This CDR3 is 15 amino acids long. CDR1 SNHLY and CDR2 FYNNEI come from the germline V gene. The CDR3 bases are TGTGCCAGCAGTGAAGGGCAGGGGTCCGGAAACACCATATATTTT. It encodes CASSEGQGSGNTIYF. Filled out from reference TRBV2 and TRBJ1-3, the complete variable domain reads EPEVTQTPSHQVTQMGQEVILRCVPISNHLYFYWYRQILGQKVEFLVSFYNNEISEKSEIFDDQFSVERPDGSNFTLKIRSTKLEDSAMYFCASSEGQGSGNTIYFGEGSWLTVV.

The rearrangement joins TRBV5-1 to TRBJ2-2, with D possibly called TRBD1 or TRBD2 (5 bases each). V shed 0 bases and J shed 5 bases, with 14 bases lying between them. The germline gives CDR1 SGHRS, CDR2 YFSETQ. This CDR3 is 16 amino acids long. Here the CDR3 DNA reads TGCGCCAGCAGCTTGGACGGGGCCCGGGGTACCGGGGAGCTGTTTTTT. Amino acids: CASSLDGARGTGELFF.

V is TRBV2 and J is TRBJ1-5; 7 bases align to TRBD1. J was trimmed by 7 bases and V by 3 bases; bases with no gene match: 6. CDR3 length equals 14 residues. Germline CDR1 SNHLY, CDR2 FYNNEI. CDR3 nucleotide sequence: TGTGCCAGCAGTGAGGAGGGGGCGCGACAGCCCCAGCATTTT. Protein sequence: CASSEEGARQPQHF.

V is TRBV27 and J is TRBJ2-3; D may be TRBD2 (7 bases). The germline V gene encodes CDR1 MNHEY and CDR2 SMNVEV (reference sequence). Trimming took off 6 bases at V and 5 bases at J, with 24 bases between the two ends. The CDR3 runs to 17 residues. CDR3 nucleotide sequence: TGTGCCAGCAGACCCCTCAGGGGCGGGAGCCAAGGAGATACGCAGTATTTT. It encodes CASRPLRGGSQGDTQYF.

This clone was recorded only once. The chain is built from TRBV6-5 and TRBJ1-3; D ambiguous. The V end was cut by 0 bases, the J end by 0 bases, with 9 bases between. Germline-derived CDR1 and CDR2 are MNHEY and SVGAGI. This CDR3 is 16 amino acids long. This CDR3 is CASSYSRLFSGNTIYF. The CDR3 nucleotides are TGTGCCAGCAGTTACTCCCGGCTCTTCTCTGGAAACACCATATATTTT.

This clone was seen a few times. The chain joins TRBV10-3 to TRBJ2-5; TRBD1 matches at 8 bases. Germline V gene sequence: CDR1 ENHRY, CDR2 SYGVKD. The junction had 10 bases not matched to a gene; V was cut back by 0 bases and J by 4 bases. The CDR3 spans 17 residues. CDR3 in amino acids: CAISESTPGRGRETQYF. DNA of the CDR3: TGTGCCATCAGTGAGTCGACTCCGGGCAGGGGGCGAGAGACCCAGTACTTC.

The gene calls are TRBV11-2 and TRBJ1-1; a weak D match, TRBD1 (6 bases). This CDR3 region has 14 residues. Trimming removed 5 bases at V and 0 bases at J, with 10 bases between. Germline CDR1 and CDR2: SGHAT and FQNNGV. This CDR3 is CASSPTGMNTEAFF. The CDR3 DNA is TGTGCCAGCAGCCCCACAGGGATGAACACTGAAGCTTTCTTT.